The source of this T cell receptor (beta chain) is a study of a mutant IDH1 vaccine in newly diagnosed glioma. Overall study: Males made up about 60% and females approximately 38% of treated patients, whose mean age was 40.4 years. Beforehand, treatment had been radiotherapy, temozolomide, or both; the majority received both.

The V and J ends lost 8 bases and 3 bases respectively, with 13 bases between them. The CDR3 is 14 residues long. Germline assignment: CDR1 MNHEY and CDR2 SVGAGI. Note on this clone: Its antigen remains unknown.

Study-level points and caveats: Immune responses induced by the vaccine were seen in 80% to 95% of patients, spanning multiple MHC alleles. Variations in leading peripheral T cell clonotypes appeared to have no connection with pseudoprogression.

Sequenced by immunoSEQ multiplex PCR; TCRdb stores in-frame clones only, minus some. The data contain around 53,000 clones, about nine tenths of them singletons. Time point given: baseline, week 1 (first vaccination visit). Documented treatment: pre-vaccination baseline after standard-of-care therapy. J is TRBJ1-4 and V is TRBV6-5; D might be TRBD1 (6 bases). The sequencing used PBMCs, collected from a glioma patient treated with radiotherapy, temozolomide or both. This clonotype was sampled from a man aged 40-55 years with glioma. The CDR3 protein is CASGRTDSNEKLFF. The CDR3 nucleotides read TGTGCCAGCGGTAGGACAGACTCTAATGAAAAACTGTTTTTT.